One and the same sample provided the 22 T cell receptor beta chains below, sequenced in a study of blood T cell repertoires in COVID-19. TCRdb's copy holds only in-frame clones and misses some; the assay was immunoSEQ multiplex PCR. Of 140,000 to 150,000 clones detected, around 85% appear once; the ten largest clones hold 8%. Sequences were obtained from peripheral blood. These receptors were obtained from a woman aged 55-69 years with COVID-19, enrolled during active disease.

This clone was observed once. The rearrangement links TRBV4-2 to TRBJ1-4; D possibly corresponds to TRBD1 (6 bases). This CDR3 region has 16 residues. V gave up 0 bases and J gave up 4 bases, with 12 bases separating them. Germline-derived CDR1 and CDR2 are LGHNA and YNFKEQ. The DNA for the CDR3 is TGTGCCAGCAGCCAAGATGGAGGGGGGGTTAATGAAAAACTGTTTTTT. This sequence encodes CASSQDGGGVNEKLFF.

The chain links TRBV6-5 to TRBJ1-1; D not resolved. The germline gives CDR1 MNHEY, CDR2 SVGAGI. V lost 6 bases and J 3 bases, leaving 5 bases between the germline ends. The CDR3 extends over 11 amino acids. The CDR3 DNA reads as TGTGCCAGCAGCGGGTACACTGAAGCTTTCTTT. It yields the protein CASSGYTEAFF.

This chain connects TRBV2 to TRBJ2-7; 7 nucleotides align to TRBD1. Trimming cost V 6 bases and J 5 bases; bases outside gene matches: 13. Germline assignment: CDR1 SNHLY and CDR2 FYNNEI. The CDR3 sequence is 15 residues long. The CDR3 DNA reads as TGTGCCAGCAGCCTCAGTCAGGGGGTTTCCCACGAGCAGTACTTC. Amino acid sequence: CASSLSQGVSHEQYF.

This rearrangement joins TRBV29-1 to TRBJ2-3, with 10 positions matching TRBD2. Germline V gene sequence: CDR1 SQVTM, CDR2 ANQGSEA. There are 14 residues in the CDR3. Trimming removed 6 bases from V and 1 base from J; junction bases left unmatched: 4. This CDR3 reads CSVQAGGRTDTQYF. Written as DNA, the CDR3 is TGCAGCGTCCAAGCGGGGGGGCGCACAGATACGCAGTATTTT.

The rearrangement uses TRBV5-4 and TRBJ2-1; 14 bases align to TRBD2. The germline gives CDR1 SGHNT, CDR2 YYREEE (reference sequence). V shed 0 bases and J 7 bases; nucleotides not matched to a gene: 3. There are 16 residues in the CDR3. The CDR3, as DNA: TGTGCCAGCAGCTTGGAGACTAGCGGGGGGGCAAATGAGCAGTTCTTC. Protein product: CASSLETSGGANEQFF.

The chain has TRBV11-3 and TRBJ2-1; 11 bases line up with TRBD1. Trimming at V came to 5 bases and at J to 4 bases, leaving 4 bases not matched to a gene. Germline loops: CDR1 SGHNT, CDR2 YENEEA. The CDR3 runs to 15 residues. CDR3 coding DNA: TGTGCCAGCAGCCCCGGGACAGGGGGATACAATGAGCAGTTCTTC. Amino acids: CASSPGTGGYNEQFF.

About this clone: One end of the junction is discordant with germline, which a read error may explain. V usage is TRBV5-8 and J usage is TRBJ2-7, with D perhaps TRBD2 (5 bases). CDR1 is SGHTS and CDR2 is YDEGEE in the germline V gene. The length of the CDR3 is 13 residues. Here the CDR3 DNA reads TGTGCCAGCAGCTTGACGGGAAGGTACAGAACAGACTTC. This gives the protein CASSLTGRYRTDF.

The chain employs TRBV19 and TRBJ2-1, with 10 bases aligning to TRBD2. V was pared by 6 bases and J by 8 bases, with 7 bases of the junction left unmatched. This CDR3 is built from 14 residues. CDR1 is LNHDA and CDR2 is SQIVND in the germline V gene (reference sequence). The CDR3 spells CASRERGGGYEQFF. The CDR3 DNA follows: TGTGCCAGTAGGGAGCGGGGGGGAGGCTATGAGCAGTTCTTC.

The V gene is TRBV10-2, the J gene TRBJ1-2; D possibly corresponds to TRBD1 (6 bases). Trimming stripped 6 bases from V and 7 bases from J, with 15 bases between. The CDR3 is 13 amino acids. The germline V gene has CDR1 WSHSY and CDR2 SAAADI. This chain's CDR3 is CASRRGSESGYTF. The DNA for the CDR3 is TGCGCCAGCAGGAGGGGGTCTGAAAGTGGCTACACCTTC.

The V gene is TRBV7-9, the J gene TRBJ1-2, with 9 bases matching TRBD1. CDR3 length: 15 amino acids. Germline assignment: CDR1 SEHNR and CDR2 FQNEAQ (reference sequence). Trimming cost V 5 bases and J 6 bases; bases outside gene matches: 10. CDR3 sequence reads: CASSLPGQGMNGYTF. In nucleotides, the CDR3 is TGTGCCAGCAGCCTCCCGGGACAGGGAATGAATGGCTACACCTTC.

Concerning this clone: One end of the junction is discordant with germline, which a read error may explain. The chain carries TRBV7-7 and TRBJ1-4; D may be TRBD1 (5 bases). The CDR3 sequence is 14 residues long. CDR1 is SSHAT, CDR2 FNYEAQ, per germline (reference sequence). The chain's CDR3 is CASSLGAKDEKLFF. The CDR3 nucleotides read TGTGCTAGCAGCTTAGGGGCAAAGGATGAAAAACTGTTTTTT.

This chain links TRBV25-1 with TRBJ1-6; D is unclear. The CDR3 sequence is 15 residues long. Germline V gives CDR1 MGHDK, CDR2 SYGVNS. Between the trimmed V and J ends, which lost 2 bases and 6 bases, there was a span of 11 bases. CDR3: CASSEHAGPNSPLHF. In nucleotides, the CDR3 is TGTGCCAGCAGTGAACATGCAGGTCCTAATTCACCCCTCCACTTT.

The chain combines TRBV15 with TRBJ2-7; weak D call: TRBD1 (6 bases). V lost 2 bases and J lost 4, with 12 bases in between. The CDR3 totals 14 residues. In germline, CDR1 is LNHNV, CDR2 YYDKDF (reference sequence). CDR3 sequence (DNA): TGTGCCACCAGCAGAAACAGGGTTGAGTACGAGCAGTACTTC. Encoded protein: CATSRNRVEYEQYF.

The J gene is TRBJ1-1, the V gene TRBV12-3 or TRBV12-4; 8 bases agree with TRBD1. The CDR3 is 12 amino acids. The V segment lost 6 bases and the J segment 11 bases; nucleotides outside the gene matches: 8. CDR3 amino acids: CASSTGGMWAFF. In DNA form, the CDR3 reads TGTGCCAGCAGCACAGGGGGTATGTGGGCTTTCTTT.

J is TRBJ1-4 and V is TRBV6-1; D call uncertain. Trimming took off 4 bases at V and 7 bases at J, with 19 bases between the two ends. CDR1 MNHNS and CDR2 SASEGT come from the germline V gene. CDR3 size: 16 residues. CDR3 DNA sequence: TGTGCCAGCAGTGTCACCCCCAATACGCGCGGTGAAAAACTGTTTTTT. It yields the protein CASSVTPNTRGEKLFF.

V is TRBV5-5 and J is TRBJ1-5; tentative D call: TRBD1 (5 bases). This CDR3 region has 17 residues. CDR1 and CDR2 from the germline V gene are SGHKS and YYEKEE (reference sequence). V lost 1 base and J 0 bases, leaving 14 bases between the germline ends. CDR3 sequence (DNA): TGTGCCAGCAGCTTGCTGTCAGGGCGGTATAGCAATCAGCCCCAGCATTTT. This gives the protein CASSLLSGRYSNQPQHF. Complete variable domain (other parts from reference TRBV5-5 and TRBJ1-5): DAGVTQSPTHLIKTRGQQVTLRCSPISGHKSVSWYQQVLGQGPQFIFQYYEKEERGRGNFPDRFSARQFPNYSSELNVNALLLGDSALYLCASSLLSGRYSNQPQHFGDGTRLSIL.

The CDR3 DNA is TGTGCCAGCAGCTTAGGAGGGTCCGGGGAGCTGTTTTTT. Amino acid sequence: CASSLGGSGELFF. This chain links TRBV11-3 with TRBJ2-2; tentative D call: TRBD2 (5 bases). Trimming removed 1 base at V and 6 bases at J, with 6 bases between. This CDR3 spans 13 amino acids. Germline lookup yields CDR1 SGHNT and CDR2 YENEEA.

This chain uses TRBV28 with TRBJ1-2, with a possible D match to TRBD1 (5 bases). This CDR3 is built from 13 residues. V was pared by 6 bases and J by 6 bases, with 14 bases between. Germline CDR1 and CDR2: MDHEN and SYDVKM. This CDR3 reads CASSPEGFNGYTF. CDR3 DNA sequence: TGTGCCAGCAGCCCGGAGGGGTTTAATGGCTACACCTTC.

In regard to this clone: This same CDR3 is encoded by further DNA sequences in the sample. This chain links TRBV3-1 (or the pseudogene TRBV3-2) with TRBJ1-1; maybe TRBD1 (5 bases). Germline V gene data show CDR1 as LGHDT and CDR2 as YNNKEL (reference sequence). Trimming cost V 2 bases and J 3 bases, with 7 bases left between them. CDR3 length equals 13 residues. CDR3 bases: TGTGCCAGCAGCCAACAGGGTGACACTGAAGCTTTCTTT. It encodes CASSQQGDTEAFF.

The genes are TRBV4-3 and TRBJ1-5; 9 nucleotides match TRBD1. Germline V gene lookup returns CDR1 LGHNA and CDR2 YSLEER. V trimming: 4 bases; J trimming: 0 bases; junction bases outside the gene matches: 16. This CDR3 contains 20 residues. DNA for the CDR3: TGCGCCAGCAGCCCACCTTCCCCGACAGGGGGAGTTTCTAGCAATCAGCCCCAGCATTTT. Amino acid sequence: CASSPPSPTGGVSSNQPQHF.

This rearrangement joins TRBV6-6 to TRBJ1-1, with a weak D call TRBD1 (5 bases). The V and J ends lost 11 bases and 1 base respectively, with 14 bases between them. Germline CDR1 and CDR2: MNHNY and SVGAGI (reference sequence). The CDR3 is made up of 13 amino acids. The CDR3 is CAGGGTGNTEAFF. DNA of the CDR3: TGTGCCGGCGGGGGGACGGGGAACACTGAAGCTTTCTTT.

The V gene is TRBV4-2, the J gene TRBJ1-2, with D hard to call. The V and J ends lost 1 base and 2 bases respectively, with 17 bases between them. Germline loops: CDR1 LGHNA, CDR2 YNFKEQ. The CDR3 runs to 17 residues. CDR3 loop: CASSQVVVRAKNYGYTF. CDR3 nucleotides: TGTGCCAGCAGCCAAGTGGTAGTTAGAGCCAAAAACTATGGCTACACCTTC.